The sequence of this T cell receptor beta chain was determined in a study of blood T cell repertoires in COVID-19. Overall study context: T cells, B-cell-depleted T cells, or PBMCs provided the cDNA or gDNA that served as material.

Measured with immunoSEQ multiplex PCR; TCRdb has only the in-frame clones, and not every one. The table lists about 290,000 clones, roughly 89% of them singletons. Germline loops: CDR1 SGHNT, CDR2 YENEEA. The junction had 2 bases not matched to a gene; V was cut back by 0 bases and J by 3 bases. This CDR3 spans 15 amino acids. Specimen: peripheral blood. The chain uses TRBV11-3 and TRBJ1-2, with TRBD1 matching over 9 bases. The sequence derives from a woman aged 25-40 years with COVID-19, enrolled during active disease. DNA for the CDR3: TGTGCCAGCAGCTTAGAGAGGACAGGGGACTATGGCTACACCTTC. It yields the protein CASSLERTGDYGYTF.